Following are 32 T cell receptor beta chains from one sample sequenced in a study of blood T cell repertoires in COVID-19. Profiling relied on immunoSEQ multiplex PCR, and the TCRdb table lists in-frame clones only, not all of them. Among 220,000 or so clones listed, approximately 78% were seen once. The sample comprised peripheral blood. The origin of the receptors is an elderly woman with COVID-19, enrolled during active disease.

The rearrangement uses TRBV7-3 and TRBJ2-2; 9 nucleotides agree with TRBD2. Germline V gene data show CDR1 as SGHTA and CDR2 as FQGTGA. This CDR3 has 16 residues. Trimming cost V 4 bases and J 5 bases; bases outside gene matches: 8. This chain's CDR3 is CASSSRSGRRTGELFF. CDR3 nucleotides: TGTGCCAGCAGCTCCCGGAGCGGGAGGAGGACCGGGGAGCTGTTTTTT.

This chain uses TRBV18 with TRBJ1-1, with a tentative D call TRBD1 (5 bases). From germline, CDR1 is KGHSH and CDR2 LQKENI. V lost 2 bases to trimming and J lost 4 bases, with 14 bases between them. The CDR3 has 15 residues. The CDR3 DNA reads TGTGCCAGCTCACCAGAGCGCAGGGCCGGCACTGAAGCTTTCTTT. This translates into CASSPERRAGTEAFF. Using reference TRBV18 and TRBJ1-1 for the parts outside the CDR3, the full variable domain is NAGVMQNPRHLVRRRGQEARLRCSPMKGHSHVYWYRQLPEEGLKFMVYLQKENIIDESGMPKERFSAEFPKEGPSILRIQQVVRGDSAAYFCASSPERRAGTEAFFGQGTRLTVV.

This clone was picked up many times. The CDR3, as DNA: TGTGCCTGGAGTAAAGGGGGTTATCAGCCCCAGCATTTT. Its translation is CAWSKGGYQPQHF. This chain connects TRBV30 to TRBJ1-5; TRBD1 is a possible D gene (6 bases). Germline lookup yields CDR1 GTSNPN and CDR2 SVGIG (reference sequence). V lost 2 bases and J lost 5, with 10 bases in between. This CDR3 has 13 amino acids.

The table lists this clone with a few counts. The V and J genes are TRBV4-2 and TRBJ2-3, with 7 bases identical to TRBD2. CDR3 length: 17 amino acids. The V segment lost 4 bases and the J segment 3 bases; nucleotides outside the gene matches: 13. Per germline, CDR1 LGHNA and CDR2 YNFKEQ. CDR3 region: CASSPQLGLVGTDTQYF. The CDR3 coding sequence is TGTGCCAGCAGCCCCCAATTAGGACTAGTCGGGACAGATACGCAGTATTTT.

The chain joins TRBV11-2 to TRBJ1-2, with D possibly being TRBD1 (6 bases). Trimming pared 0 bases from V and 8 bases from J, leaving 10 bases between. There are 13 residues in the CDR3. The germline V gene encodes CDR1 SGHAT and CDR2 FQNNGV. The CDR3 region is CASSLEQGQGYTF. CDR3 in DNA: TGTGCCAGCAGCTTAGAGCAGGGGCAAGGCTACACCTTC.

The chain has TRBV6-5 and TRBJ1-5; possible D gene TRBD1, 6 bases. Trimming removed 4 bases at V and 4 bases at J, with 8 bases between. The CDR3 is 13 residues long. Germline V gene data show CDR1 as MNHEY and CDR2 as SVGAGI. The DNA for the CDR3 is TGTGCCAGCAGTTGGGACAAGAATCAGCCCCAGCATTTT. It is translated as CASSWDKNQPQHF.

The rearrangement joins TRBV28 to TRBJ2-7; 8 bases are a match to TRBD1. With V trimmed by 5 bases and J by 0 bases, 6 bases remained unmatched. The germline V gene has CDR1 MDHEN and CDR2 SYDVKM. The CDR3 spans 15 residues. The CDR3: CASSGTGGLSYEQYF. The CDR3 nucleotides are TGTGCCAGCAGTGGGACAGGCGGACTCTCCTACGAGCAGTACTTC.

The V and J genes are TRBV10-1 and TRBJ2-1; the match to TRBD2 covers 13 bases. Germline assignment: CDR1 WNHNN and CDR2 SYGVQD (reference sequence). Trimming cost V 0 bases and J 7 bases; bases outside gene matches: 3. This CDR3 is built from 16 residues. Here the CDR3 DNA reads TGCGCCAGCAGTGAGTCAAGGACTAGCGGGGGTAATGAGCAGTTCTTC. This gives the protein CASSESRTSGGNEQFF.

The V call is TRBV4-3, the J call TRBJ2-1, with D tentatively TRBD2 (5 bases). Germline loops: CDR1 LGHNA, CDR2 YSLEER. The CDR3 is made up of 15 amino acids. V lost 0 bases, J lost 4 bases, and 10 bases lay in between. The DNA for the CDR3 is TGCGCCAGCAGCCAAGATAGAGCGGCTTACAATGAGCAGTTCTTC. This gives the protein CASSQDRAAYNEQFF.

The chain links TRBV2 to TRBJ2-3, with a tentative D call TRBD2 (6 bases). Trimming removed 5 bases at V and 2 bases at J, with 14 bases between. Germline assignment: CDR1 SNHLY and CDR2 FYNNEI. The CDR3 is 15 residues long. CDR3: CASSRDGLFTDTQYF. The CDR3 DNA is TGTGCCAGCAGTAGGGACGGACTATTCACAGATACGCAGTATTTT.

The sample holds a few counts of this clone. The rearrangement uses TRBV5-1 and TRBJ1-3, with D perhaps TRBD1 (5 bases). Trimming stripped 0 bases from V and 0 bases from J, with 13 bases between. The CDR3 spans 17 residues. Germline lookup yields CDR1 SGHRS and CDR2 YFSETQ. The CDR3 here is CASSLVAGRISGNTIYF. CDR3 nucleotides: TGCGCCAGCAGCTTGGTAGCGGGACGGATCTCTGGAAACACCATATATTTT.

The CDR3 loop is CASSVAGTGGTNEKLFF. CDR3 sequence (DNA): TGTGCCAGCAGCGTAGCTGGGACAGGGGGGACTAATGAAAAACTGTTTTTT. The chain couples TRBV9 to TRBJ1-4; 11 nucleotides agree with TRBD1. The CDR3 loop spans 17 amino acids. With 0 bases clipped from V and 2 bases from J, the junction kept 3 bases outside the gene matches. Germline V lookup: CDR1 SGDLS, CDR2 YYNGEE.

This sequence joins TRBV5-1 and TRBJ1-1; TRBD1 might be the D (5 bases). The V end was cut by 1 base, the J end by 1 base, with 8 bases between. The CDR3 totals 14 residues. Germline assignment: CDR1 SGHRS and CDR2 YFSETQ. The CDR3 here is CASSLSTGNTEAFF. The CDR3 coding sequence is TGCGCCAGCAGCTTGTCCACAGGGAACACTGAAGCTTTCTTT. The full variable domain, in which reference TRBV5-1 and TRBJ1-1 provide the parts outside the CDR3, is KAGVTQTPRYLIKTRGQQVTLSCSPISGHRSVSWYQQTPGQGLQFLFEYFSETQRNKGNFPGRFSGRQFSNSRSEMNVSTLELGDSALYLCASSLSTGNTEAFFGQGTRLTVV.

The chain has TRBV29-1 and TRBJ1-3; perhaps TRBD1 as D (5 bases). The CDR3 extends over 13 amino acids. V lost 7 bases to trimming and J lost 3 bases, with 13 bases between them. The germline V gene encodes CDR1 SQVTM and CDR2 ANQGSEA. The CDR3 loop reads CSAGSYGGNTIYF. The CDR3 DNA is TGCAGCGCAGGGAGTTACGGTGGAAACACCATATATTTT.

The V call is TRBV5-1, the J call TRBJ1-1; 7 positions agree with TRBD1. The CDR3 runs to 14 residues. After removal of 3 bases from V and 0 bases from J, the junction contained 2 bases not matched to a gene. Germline CDR1 is SGHRS and CDR2 is YFSETQ. CDR3 in DNA: TGCGCCAGCAGCTCGGGACAGCTGAACACTGAAGCTTTCTTT. Translating it yields CASSSGQLNTEAFF.

V and J are TRBV16 and TRBJ1-1; tentatively, D is TRBD1 (5 bases). This CDR3 has 14 residues. V lost 1 base, J lost 3 bases, and 9 bases lay in between. The germline gives CDR1 KGHSY, CDR2 FQNENV. CDR3 sequence: CASSQYQGYTEAFF. CDR3 coding DNA: TGTGCCAGCAGCCAATATCAGGGATACACTGAAGCTTTCTTT.

This CDR3 reads CASSIHRVGYNEQFF. CDR3 nucleotide sequence: TGTGCCAGTAGTATCCACAGGGTGGGATACAATGAGCAGTTCTTC. The J gene is TRBJ2-1, the V gene TRBV19; D might be TRBD1 (6 bases). Germline CDR1 is LNHDA and CDR2 is SQIVND (reference sequence). This CDR3 contains 15 residues. Trimming took 3 bases from V and 4 from J, leaving 13 bases between them.

The gene calls are TRBV18 and TRBJ1-5; TRBD1 matches 7 bases. Trimming removed 8 bases from V and 2 bases from J; junction bases left unmatched: 9. CDR1 is KGHSH, CDR2 LQKENI, per germline. CDR3 length equals 15 residues. The CDR3 sequence is CASRDSKEGNQPQHF. The CDR3 region has the DNA TGTGCCAGCCGGGACAGCAAAGAAGGCAATCAGCCCCAGCATTTT.

This clone was picked up one time. The rearrangement uses TRBV13 and TRBJ2-1, with 7 nucleotides matching TRBD2. CDR1 and CDR2 from the germline V gene are PRHDT and FYEKMQ (reference sequence). The CDR3 length is 16 residues. The trim removed 2 bases at V and 4 bases at J, leaving 8 bases unmatched. The CDR3 loop is CASSLFGGSRYNEQFF. DNA of the CDR3: TGTGCCAGCAGCTTATTCGGGGGGTCTAGGTACAATGAGCAGTTCTTC.

The CDR3 loop reads CASTLFPGERGSPLHF. CDR3 DNA: TGCGCCAGCACCCTCTTCCCCGGGGAGCGTGGTTCACCCCTCCACTTT. The chain carries TRBV5-1 and TRBJ1-6; D uncertain. CDR3 length: 16 amino acids. The germline CDR1 and CDR2 sequences are SGHRS and YFSETQ. Trimming cost V 6 bases and J 9 bases, with 22 bases left between them.

The chain recombines TRBV14 with TRBJ1-2, with TRBD1 matching over 9 bases. This CDR3 is built from 15 residues. V gave up 2 bases and J gave up 8 bases; unmatched junction bases: 9. Germline V lookup: CDR1 SGHDN, CDR2 FVKESK. CDR3 DNA: TGTGCCAGCAGCCAATTATGGACAGGGGTCGTCGGCTACACCTTC. Protein: CASSQLWTGVVGYTF.

The chain recombines TRBV2 with TRBJ2-2; perhaps TRBD1 as D (6 bases). Germline V gene lookup returns CDR1 SNHLY and CDR2 FYNNEI. The V and J ends lost 8 bases and 1 base respectively, with 11 bases between them. The CDR3 has 14 amino acids. The CDR3 spells CASVRGRNTGELFF. The DNA of the CDR3 is TGTGCCAGCGTGAGGGGGAGGAACACCGGGGAGCTGTTTTTT. The full variable domain, its missing parts supplied by reference TRBV2 and TRBJ2-2, is EPEVTQTPSHQVTQMGQEVILRCVPISNHLYFYWYRQILGQKVEFLVSFYNNEISEKSEIFDDQFSVERPDGSNFTLKIRSTKLEDSAMYFCASVRGRNTGELFFGEGSRLTVL.

The chain links TRBV6-5 to TRBJ1-5, with D uncertain. The CDR3 totals 13 residues. Germline V CDR1 and CDR2: MNHEY, SVGAGI. Trimming removed 6 bases from V and 5 bases from J, with 11 bases in between. This CDR3 is CASRAADYQPQHF. The CDR3 DNA is TGTGCCAGCAGGGCGGCAGACTATCAGCCCCAGCATTTT.

This clone occurred once. The V call is TRBV2, the J call TRBJ1-1; 8 positions agree with TRBD1. This CDR3 contains 15 residues. Per germline, CDR1 SNHLY and CDR2 FYNNEI. Losses at the gene ends were 6 bases for V and 1 base for J; bases not matched to a gene: 7. CDR3 amino acids: CASRRQGPANTEAFF. CDR3 nucleotides: TGTGCCAGCAGAAGACAGGGGCCAGCGAACACTGAAGCTTTCTTT.

Here the CDR3 reads CAISPPGGETQYF. CDR3 bases: TGTGCCATCAGTCCGCCAGGGGGAGAGACCCAGTACTTC. This sequence joins TRBV10-3 and TRBJ2-5, with 7 bases lining up with TRBD1. The CDR3 is made up of 13 amino acids. V shed 5 bases and J 4 bases; nucleotides not matched to a gene: 4. Germline lookup yields CDR1 ENHRY and CDR2 SYGVKD.

V is TRBV30 and J is TRBJ1-2; D unresolved. Germline values: CDR1 GTSNPN, CDR2 SVGIG (reference sequence). The CDR3 covers 14 residues. Trimming pared 3 bases from V and 8 bases from J, leaving 19 bases between. CDR3 sequence reads: CAWSVAREPRGYTF. The CDR3 DNA follows: TGTGCCTGGAGCGTCGCCCGGGAACCGAGGGGCTACACCTTC.

The chain carries TRBV19 and TRBJ1-4; D perhaps matches TRBD1 (5 bases). V was clipped by 3 bases and J by 8 bases, with 10 bases between them. Germline V gene lookup returns CDR1 LNHDA and CDR2 SQIVND (reference sequence). The CDR3 loop spans 13 amino acids. The CDR3 loop is CASSMWGGEKLFF. Written as DNA, the CDR3 is TGTGCCAGTAGTATGTGGGGCGGCGAAAAACTGTTTTTT.

This chain uses TRBV27 with TRBJ1-4, with 9 positions matching TRBD1. CDR1 is MNHEY, CDR2 SMNVEV, per germline (reference sequence). V lost 5 bases to trimming and J lost 0 bases; unmatched junction nucleotides: 7. CDR3 length: 17 amino acids. CDR3 amino acids: CASSRQGGISTNEKLFF. CDR3 DNA sequence: TGTGCCAGCAGTCGACAGGGGGGGATATCAACTAATGAAAAACTGTTTTTT.

The chain combines TRBV27 with TRBJ2-3; perhaps TRBD2 as D (7 bases). Germline V CDR1 and CDR2: MNHEY, SMNVEV (reference sequence). V lost 8 bases and J 3 bases, leaving 18 bases between the germline ends. The CDR3 totals 15 residues. The CDR3 DNA reads as TGTGCCAGCGGTAGGGGGAGGGCTATGACAGATACGCAGTATTTT. Encoded protein: CASGRGRAMTDTQYF.

CDR3 region: CASSIVNRGGQPQHF. The CDR3 region has the DNA TGTGCCAGTAGTATAGTAAACAGGGGTGGGCAGCCCCAGCATTTT. The chain combines TRBV19 with TRBJ1-5, with TRBD1 matching 7 bases. The junction had 7 bases not matched to a gene; V was cut back by 1 base and J by 7 bases. Germline assignment: CDR1 LNHDA and CDR2 SQIVND (reference sequence). The CDR3 is made up of 15 amino acids.

The rearrangement joins TRBV30 to TRBJ1-1, with a tentative D call TRBD1 (6 bases). Germline V lookup: CDR1 GTSNPN, CDR2 SVGIG (reference sequence). The V gene lost 3 bases and the J gene lost 5 bases, with 10 bases spanning the gap. The CDR3 is 12 residues long. CDR3 sequence: CAWSERGTEAFF. In DNA form, the CDR3 reads TGTGCCTGGAGCGAAAGGGGGACTGAAGCTTTCTTT.

This chain joins TRBV5-4 and TRBJ1-2; the match to TRBD1 covers 8 bases. V dropped 5 bases and J dropped 2; count of bases not matched to a gene: 5. The CDR3 consists of 14 residues. Germline-derived CDR1 and CDR2 are SGHNT and YYREEE (reference sequence). The CDR3 nucleotides read TGTGCCAGCAGAAACCGACAGGGGAACTATGGCTACACCTTC. It encodes CASRNRQGNYGYTF.